The rows below give T cell receptor beta chains drawn from one sample of a study of blood T cell repertoires in COVID-19. The protocol was immunoSEQ multiplex PCR, while the TCRdb copy is restricted to in-frame clones and leaves out a portion. The sample records about 70,000 clones, 80% to 95% being singletons. Sequenced material: peripheral blood. These receptors came from a man aged 45-65 years with COVID-19, enrolled during active disease. Each CDR3 is given with its conserved first and last residue. Fields, in order: V gene, D gene, J gene, clone size, CDR3 DNA, CDR3 protein. The D gene is left open where the match is weak. Part of the rows lack a size; the others show once, few, many or a class for expanded clones.

v_gene: TRBV7-8
d_gene: -
j_gene: TRBJ2-6
abundance: -
CDR3nt: TGTGCCAGCAGCTTAGTGGTCCCAGGAAGCTCTGGGGCCAACGTCCTGACTTTC
CDR3aa: CASSLVVPGSSGANVLTF

v_gene: TRBV19
d_gene: TRBD1
j_gene: TRBJ2-7
abundance: -
CDR3nt: TGTGCCAGTAGTGCCCTACAGGGGGCCGAGCAGTACTTC
CDR3aa: CASSALQGAEQYF

v_gene: TRBV5-5
d_gene: TRBD1
j_gene: TRBJ2-7
abundance: -
CDR3nt: TGTGCCAGCAGCGGGGGACAGGGGGCCCCCCCTCTCTACGAGCAGTACTTC
CDR3aa: CASSGGQGAPPLYEQYF

v_gene: TRBV9
d_gene: TRBD2
j_gene: TRBJ2-1
abundance: once
CDR3nt: TGTGCCAGCAGCGTAGATAGCGGGACCAACAATGAGCAGTTCTTC
CDR3aa: CASSVDSGTNNEQFF

v_gene: TRBV4-2
d_gene: -
j_gene: TRBJ2-3
abundance: few
CDR3nt: TGTGCCAGCAGCCAAGATTTCAGGGTCACAGATACGCAGTATTTT
CDR3aa: CASSQDFRVTDTQYF

v_gene: TRBV10-3
d_gene: TRBD1
j_gene: TRBJ1-1
abundance: -
CDR3nt: TGTGCCATCAGTGAGATGGGAACAGGGGGTACCGAAGCTTTCTTT
CDR3aa: CAISEMGTGGTEAFF

v_gene: TRBV10-2
d_gene: TRBD1
j_gene: TRBJ2-7
abundance: -
CDR3nt: TGCGCCAGCAGTGACCCGGGACAGTCCTACGAGCAGTACTTC
CDR3aa: CASSDPGQSYEQYF

v_gene: TRBV3-1/TRBV3-2
d_gene: TRBD1
j_gene: TRBJ2-7
abundance: -
CDR3nt: TGTGCCAGCAGCCAAGGGGACAGGGGAATGAGGAACGAGCAGTACTTC
CDR3aa: CASSQGDRGMRNEQYF

v_gene: TRBV6-5
d_gene: -
j_gene: TRBJ2-3
abundance: once
CDR3nt: TGTGCCAGCAGGCATCTAGGCGAAAGCACAGATACGCAGTATTTT
CDR3aa: CASRHLGESTDTQYF

v_gene: TRBV4-2
d_gene: TRBD2
j_gene: TRBJ2-7
abundance: -
CDR3nt: TGTGCCAGCAGCCAAGCACTAGCGGGAGTTTACGAGCAGTACTTC
CDR3aa: CASSQALAGVYEQYF

v_gene: TRBV18
d_gene: TRBD1
j_gene: TRBJ1-1
abundance: -
CDR3nt: TGTGCCAGCTCGCGCGGGACAGGGGAAGCTTTCTTT
CDR3aa: CASSRGTGEAFF

v_gene: TRBV7-2
d_gene: TRBD1
j_gene: TRBJ2-7
abundance: -
CDR3nt: TGTGCCAGCAGCGAGGGGACAGAGTACGAGCAGTACTTC
CDR3aa: CASSEGTEYEQYF

v_gene: TRBV4-1
d_gene: TRBD2
j_gene: TRBJ2-3
abundance: -
CDR3nt: TGCGCCAGCAGCCCCGGGCCAGCGGGAGTAGATACGCAGTATTTT
CDR3aa: CASSPGPAGVDTQYF

v_gene: TRBV2
d_gene: -
j_gene: TRBJ1-2
abundance: once
CDR3nt: TGTGCCAGCAGTGTACGGGGGTGGAACTATGGCTACACCTTC
CDR3aa: CASSVRGWNYGYTF

v_gene: TRBV19
d_gene: TRBD1
j_gene: TRBJ2-5
abundance: -
CDR3nt: TGTGCCAGTGGCAAGGGCAGGGGGCAAGAGACCCAGTACTTC
CDR3aa: CASGKGRGQETQYF

v_gene: TRBV12-2
d_gene: -
j_gene: TRBJ1-3
abundance: -
CDR3nt: TGTGCAAGTCGCTTAAATCGTCCCCGACAGCCCTCTGGAAACACCATATATTTT
CDR3aa: CASRLNRPRQPSGNTIYF

v_gene: TRBV24-1
d_gene: TRBD1
j_gene: TRBJ2-3
abundance: -
CDR3nt: TGTGCCACCAGGACAGGGGGCTCGGATACGCAGTATTTT
CDR3aa: CATRTGGSDTQYF

v_gene: TRBV23-1
d_gene: TRBD1
j_gene: TRBJ2-7
abundance: -
CDR3nt: TGCGCCAGCAGTCTGCCTGACAGGGTCTACGAGCAGTACTTC
CDR3aa: CASSLPDRVYEQYF

v_gene: TRBV12-3/TRBV12-4
d_gene: -
j_gene: TRBJ2-2
abundance: -
CDR3nt: TGTGCCAGCAGTCCCGCGGGAACCGGGGAGCTGTTTTTT
CDR3aa: CASSPAGTGELFF

v_gene: TRBV10-3
d_gene: TRBD1
j_gene: TRBJ2-7
abundance: -
CDR3nt: TGTGCCATCAGTGACCCGAGGACAGGTTCCTCCTACGAGCAGTACTTC
CDR3aa: CAISDPRTGSSYEQYF

v_gene: TRBV6-4
d_gene: -
j_gene: TRBJ1-6
abundance: -
CDR3nt: TGTGCCAGCAGTGAGGACAATAATTCACCCCTCCACTTT
CDR3aa: CASSEDNNSPLHF

v_gene: TRBV24-1
d_gene: -
j_gene: TRBJ2-3
abundance: -
CDR3nt: TGTGCCACCAGTTTTGGGGCAACAGATACGCAGTATTTT
CDR3aa: CATSFGATDTQYF